The 21 T cell receptor beta chains below all came from one sample that was sequenced in a study of blood T cell repertoires in COVID-19 (dated by TCRdb to 2020 to 2022). Receptors were amplified or captured by the immunoSEQ multiplex PCR assay. Entries here come from immuneACCESS through TCRdb and include only in-frame sequences with V and J called. Some clones fail to appear in such tables; in the studies checked, an unresolved V gene covers under half of the shortfall, and the cause of the remainder is unknown. For this sample there are some 300,000 clones; 90% appear just once. Roughly 5.9% of the sample is held by the ten biggest clonotypes. The material sequenced was peripheral blood. These receptors were obtained from a woman aged 50 to 60 with COVID-19, enrolled during active disease.

V and J are TRBV6-2 or TRBV6-3 and TRBJ2-7; TRBD1 is a possible D gene (5 bases). Looked up from germline, CDR1 is MNHEY and CDR2 is SVGEGT. This CDR3 contains 14 residues. The germline V and J ends were trimmed by 0 bases and 6 bases, with 12 bases remaining between them. In DNA, the CDR3 is TGTGCCAGCAGTTACTCGAGTCAGGGCGCCGAGCAGTACTTC. Amino acid sequence: CASSYSSQGAEQYF.

V usage is TRBV11-2 and J usage is TRBJ1-4, with D possibly TRBD1 on 5 matching bases. Deletions cut 1 base from V and 7 bases from J, with 10 bases between. CDR3 size: 14 residues. Germline V gives CDR1 SGHAT, CDR2 FQNNGV. This CDR3 is CASSLVRGFEKLFF. The CDR3 DNA follows: TGTGCCAGCAGCTTAGTAAGGGGTTTTGAAAAACTGTTTTTT.

The chain combines TRBV30 with TRBJ1-1; D may be TRBD1 (5 bases). The CDR3 is made up of 14 amino acids. V lost 2 bases and J 1 base, leaving 11 bases between the germline ends. CDR1 and CDR2 (germline): GTSNPN, SVGIG (reference sequence). The CDR3 loop reads CAWSSVGANTEAFF. The CDR3 DNA reads as TGTGCCTGGAGTTCCGTAGGGGCGAACACTGAAGCTTTCTTT.

The chain joins TRBV5-1 to TRBJ2-1; 9 bases agree with TRBD2. Germline V CDR1 and CDR2: SGHRS, YFSETQ. CDR3 length: 16 residues. The V segment lost 3 bases and the J segment 7 bases; nucleotides outside the gene matches: 11. CDR3 in DNA: TGCGCCAGCAGCTCCCTCACAGCGGGAGGAATGAATGAGCAGTTCTTC. Its translation is CASSSLTAGGMNEQFF.

The DNA of the CDR3 is TGTGCCAGCAGTGTTGACTCTGGCACAGATACGCAGTATTTT. It is translated as CASSVDSGTDTQYF. The V gene is TRBV6-4, the J gene TRBJ2-3; unclear D gene. The ends were cut back, 4 bases at V and 1 base at J, with 9 bases in the middle. The CDR3 is made up of 14 amino acids. Germline V lookup: CDR1 MRHNA, CDR2 SNTAGT.

V and J are TRBV6-5 and TRBJ1-1; D possibly corresponds to TRBD1 (5 bases). From germline, CDR1 is MNHEY and CDR2 SVGAGI. Trimming took 6 bases from V and 0 from J, leaving 8 bases between them. The CDR3 covers 13 residues. CDR3 sequence (DNA): TGTGCCAGCAGAGGGGTTTTGAACACTGAAGCTTTCTTT. Protein sequence: CASRGVLNTEAFF.

The CDR3 DNA reads TGTGCCAGCAGCCAAGGAGGTGTCGAGCAGTACTTC. This gives the protein CASSQGGVEQYF. The V and J genes are TRBV3-1 (or the pseudogene TRBV3-2) and TRBJ2-7; D unclear. CDR1 is LGHDT, CDR2 YNNKEL, per germline (reference sequence). The CDR3 length is 12 residues. V lost 1 base to trimming and J lost 6 bases, with 7 bases between them.

The chain links TRBV27 to TRBJ2-1; TRBD2 aligns across 8 bases. The CDR3 runs 16 residues. Germline V gene data show CDR1 as MNHEY and CDR2 as SMNVEV (reference sequence). With V trimmed by 2 bases and J by 7 bases, 10 bases remained unmatched. This CDR3 reads CASSLELAGAGNEQFF. The CDR3, as DNA: TGTGCCAGCAGTTTAGAGCTAGCGGGTGCGGGGAATGAGCAGTTCTTC.

The chain's CDR3 is CASSLVQREYNEQFF. The DNA of the CDR3 is TGCGCCAGCAGCTTGGTCCAGCGGGAATACAATGAGCAGTTCTTC. J is TRBJ2-1 and V is TRBV5-1; 7 bases agree with TRBD2. The CDR3 spans 15 residues. Germline V CDR1 and CDR2: SGHRS, YFSETQ. V dropped 0 bases and J dropped 4; count of bases not matched to a gene: 4. The full variable domain, in which reference TRBV5-1 and TRBJ2-1 provide the parts outside the CDR3, is KAGVTQTPRYLIKTRGQQVTLSCSPISGHRSVSWYQQTPGQGLQFLFEYFSETQRNKGNFPGRFSGRQFSNSRSEMNVSTLELGDSALYLCASSLVQREYNEQFFGPGTRLTVL.

J is TRBJ1-1 and V is TRBV5-1, with D perhaps matching TRBD1 (5 bases). Germline CDR1 SGHRS, CDR2 YFSETQ. Trimming removed 0 bases at V and 6 bases at J, with 12 bases between. This CDR3 has 14 residues. CDR3 protein: CASSLVSGFSEAFF. The CDR3 bases are TGCGCCAGCAGCTTGGTATCAGGGTTTTCTGAAGCTTTCTTT. Combining the CDR3 with reference TRBV5-1 and TRBJ1-1 gives the whole variable domain KAGVTQTPRYLIKTRGQQVTLSCSPISGHRSVSWYQQTPGQGLQFLFEYFSETQRNKGNFPGRFSGRQFSNSRSEMNVSTLELGDSALYLCASSLVSGFSEAFFGQGTRLTVV.

The chain has TRBV5-8 and TRBJ2-5; D is ambiguous. Trimming left V 0 bases short and J 7 bases short, with 16 bases between. The length of the CDR3 is 15 residues. Looked up from germline, CDR1 is SGHTS and CDR2 is YDEGEE. CDR3 DNA: TGTGCCAGCAGCTTGGCTGGGTCCTCATCAGGGACCCAGTACTTC. This encodes CASSLAGSSSGTQYF.

The V and J genes are TRBV11-2 and TRBJ2-7; a possible D gene is TRBD1 (5 bases). Germline CDR1 SGHAT, CDR2 FQNNGV. Deletions cut 1 base from V and 4 bases from J, with 8 bases between. The CDR3 extends over 13 amino acids. The chain's CDR3 is CASSLAGSYEQYF. The CDR3 DNA is TGTGCCAGCAGCTTAGCAGGGTCGTACGAGCAGTACTTC.

J is TRBJ1-3 and V is TRBV18, with 7 nucleotides matching TRBD1. With V trimmed by 0 bases and J by 3 bases, 2 bases remained unmatched. This CDR3 has 15 residues. Germline-derived CDR1 and CDR2 are KGHSH and LQKENI. DNA for the CDR3: TGTGCCAGCTCACCACCAAGACAGGGTGGAAACACCATATATTTT. This translates into CASSPPRQGGNTIYF.

The chain recombines TRBV10-3 with TRBJ2-1, with 10 bases fitting TRBD1. CDR1 is ENHRY and CDR2 is SYGVKD in the germline V gene. The CDR3 totals 14 residues. Losses at the gene ends were 8 bases for V and 7 bases for J; bases not matched to a gene: 8. The DNA for the CDR3 is TGTGCCATCGGACCGGGACAGGGGCGGAATGAGCAGTTCTTC. The encoded protein is CAIGPGQGRNEQFF.

This clone was counted once. This chain links TRBV11-3 with TRBJ1-3; 10 bases map to TRBD1. The junction had 10 bases not matched to a gene; V was cut back by 5 bases and J by 3 bases. CDR1 is SGHNT, CDR2 YENEEA, per germline. CDR3 size: 17 residues. Here the CDR3 DNA reads TGTGCCAGCAGCCCTCGTAGACAGGGGGCGATTGGAAACACCATATATTTT. This gives the protein CASSPRRQGAIGNTIYF.

The V call is TRBV7-2, the J call TRBJ2-3; TRBD1 is a possible D gene (5 bases). V gave up 5 bases and J gave up 4 bases, with 16 bases separating them. Germline values: CDR1 SGHTA, CDR2 FQGNSA. The CDR3 runs to 15 residues. The CDR3 here is CASSSGAVVPDTQYF. The CDR3 nucleotides read TGTGCCAGCAGCAGTGGGGCAGTAGTCCCAGATACGCAGTATTTT.

This chain joins TRBV7-2 and TRBJ2-3, with TRBD2 identical over 14 bases. Germline-derived CDR1 and CDR2 are SGHTA and FQGNSA. The CDR3 runs 15 residues. The junction had 1 base not matched to a gene; V was cut back by 2 bases and J by 6 bases. Written as DNA, the CDR3 is TGTGCCAGCAGCTTAAGACTAGCGGGGGGGGATACGCAGTATTTT. Translation gives CASSLRLAGGDTQYF.

The chain carries TRBV7-8 and TRBJ2-1; 7 bases agree with TRBD1. From germline, CDR1 is SGHVS and CDR2 FQNEAQ. This CDR3 has 13 amino acids. J lost 10 bases, V lost 5 bases, and 8 bases had no gene match. The CDR3 DNA follows: TGTGCCAGCAGCCCCGACAGGGCACGGGAGCAGTTCTTC. It codes for CASSPDRAREQFF. The entire variable domain, with the rest obtained from reference TRBV7-8 and TRBJ2-1, is as follows: GAGVSQSPRYKVAKRGQDVALRCDPISGHVSLFWYQQALGQGPEFLTYFQNEAQLDKSGLPSDRFFAERPEGSVSTLKIQRTQQEDSAVYLCASSPDRAREQFFGPGTRLTVL.

The chain has TRBV19 and TRBJ2-2, with 7 bases aligning to TRBD1. The CDR3 runs 15 residues. Trimming took 4 bases from V and 1 from J; bases not matched to a gene: 3. In germline, CDR1 is LNHDA, CDR2 SQIVND (reference sequence). CDR3 sequence: CASSKRGLNTGELFF. The CDR3 region has the DNA TGTGCCAGTAGTAAGAGGGGGCTGAACACCGGGGAGCTGTTTTTT.

In this sample, this clone turned up once. The chain recombines TRBV18 with TRBJ2-7, with 8 positions matching TRBD1. The CDR3 consists of 14 residues. The ends lost 4 bases at V and 1 base at J; junction bases unmatched: 3. Per germline, CDR1 KGHSH and CDR2 LQKENI. The DNA of the CDR3 is TGTGCCAGCTCACGACAGGGGATGTCCTACGAGCAGTACTTC. Residues: CASSRQGMSYEQYF.

The chain couples TRBV7-2 to TRBJ1-5; a possible D gene is TRBD1 (6 bases). The CDR3 is made up of 15 amino acids. In germline, CDR1 is SGHTA, CDR2 FQGNSA. The V end was cut by 1 base, the J end by 7 bases, with 14 bases between. CDR3 coding DNA: TGTGCCAGCAGCTTAGGAACAGGGTGGGACCAGCCCCAGCATTTT. Encoded protein: CASSLGTGWDQPQHF.